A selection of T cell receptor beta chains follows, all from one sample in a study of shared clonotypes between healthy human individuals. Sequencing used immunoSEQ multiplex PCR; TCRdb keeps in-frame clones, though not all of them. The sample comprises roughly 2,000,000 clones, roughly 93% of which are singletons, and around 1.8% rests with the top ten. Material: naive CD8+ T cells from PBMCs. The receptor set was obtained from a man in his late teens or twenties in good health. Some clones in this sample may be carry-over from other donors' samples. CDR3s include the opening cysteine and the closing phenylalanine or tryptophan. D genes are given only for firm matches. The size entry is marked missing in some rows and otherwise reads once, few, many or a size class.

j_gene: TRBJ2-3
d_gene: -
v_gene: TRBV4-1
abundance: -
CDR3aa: CASSQDLGSTDTQYF
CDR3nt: TGCGCCAGCAGCCAAGATCTTGGGAGCACAGATACGCAGTATTTT

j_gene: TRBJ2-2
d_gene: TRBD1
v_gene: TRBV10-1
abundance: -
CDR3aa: CASSESVWTGGSGELFF
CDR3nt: TGCGCCAGCAGTGAGTCGGTTTGGACAGGGGGCTCCGGGGAGCTGTTTTTT

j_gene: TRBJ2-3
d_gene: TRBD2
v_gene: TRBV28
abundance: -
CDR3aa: CASSVSSGSTDTQYF
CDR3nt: TGTGCCAGCAGCGTTAGTAGCGGGAGCACAGATACGCAGTATTTT

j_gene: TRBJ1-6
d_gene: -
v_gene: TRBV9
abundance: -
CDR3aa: CASSVGSRGNSPLHF
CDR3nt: TGTGCCAGCAGCGTAGGCTCCAGGGGTAATTCACCCCTCCACTTT

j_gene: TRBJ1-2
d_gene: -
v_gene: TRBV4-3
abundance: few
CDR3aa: CASSQEAEYGYTF
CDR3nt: TGCGCCAGCAGCCAAGAAGCGGAGTATGGCTACACCTTC

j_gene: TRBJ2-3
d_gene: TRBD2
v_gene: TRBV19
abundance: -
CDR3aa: CARKSQRECTDTQYF
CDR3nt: TGTGCCAGGAAATCACAGCGGGAGTGCACAGATACGCAGTATTTT

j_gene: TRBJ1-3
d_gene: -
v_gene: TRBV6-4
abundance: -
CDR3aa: CASSGSGNTIYF
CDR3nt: TGTGCCAGCAGTGGCTCTGGAAACACCATATATTTT

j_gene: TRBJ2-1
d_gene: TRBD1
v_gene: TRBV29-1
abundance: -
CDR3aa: CSVERQGHEQFF
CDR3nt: TGCAGCGTAGAGAGACAGGGCCATGAGCAGTTCTTC

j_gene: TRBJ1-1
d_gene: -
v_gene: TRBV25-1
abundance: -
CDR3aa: CASSEGRYTEAFF
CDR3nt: TGTGCCAGCAGTGAAGGTCGGTACACTGAAGCTTTCTTT

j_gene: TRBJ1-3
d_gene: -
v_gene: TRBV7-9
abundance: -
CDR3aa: CASSLDPSPGNTIYF
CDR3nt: TGTGCCAGCAGCTTAGACCCAAGTCCTGGAAACACCATATATTTT

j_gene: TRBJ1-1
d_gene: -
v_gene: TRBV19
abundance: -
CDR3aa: CASSISRGGSEAFF
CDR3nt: TGTGCCAGTAGTATTTCTCGCGGTGGGTCCGAAGCTTTCTTT

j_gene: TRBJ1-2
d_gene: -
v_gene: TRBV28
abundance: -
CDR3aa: CASRLILRNKGLNGYTF
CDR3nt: TGTGCCAGCAGGTTAATATTGAGGAACAAGGGGCTGAATGGCTACACCTTC

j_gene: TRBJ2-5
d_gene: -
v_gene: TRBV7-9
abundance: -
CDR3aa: CASGRERETQYF
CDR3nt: TGTGCCAGCGGCAGGGAGAGGGAGACCCAGTACTTC

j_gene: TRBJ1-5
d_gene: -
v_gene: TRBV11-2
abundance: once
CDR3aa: CASSLAPETGQPQHF
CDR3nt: TGTGCCAGCAGCTTAGCACCCGAGACAGGACAGCCCCAGCATTTT

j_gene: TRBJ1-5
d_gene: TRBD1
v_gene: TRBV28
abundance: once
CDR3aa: CASSFLQGARGQPQHF
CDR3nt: TGTGCCAGCAGTTTTCTTCAGGGGGCTCGGGGCCAGCCCCAGCATTTT

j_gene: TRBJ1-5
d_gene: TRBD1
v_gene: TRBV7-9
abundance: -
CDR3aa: CASSLGTGAGGIQPQHF
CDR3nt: TGTGCCAGCAGCTTGGGCACGGGGGCAGGGGGAATTCAGCCCCAGCATTTT

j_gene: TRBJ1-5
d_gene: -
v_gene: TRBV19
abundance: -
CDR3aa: CATGPPQHF
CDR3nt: TGTGCCACGGGGCCGCCCCAGCATTTT

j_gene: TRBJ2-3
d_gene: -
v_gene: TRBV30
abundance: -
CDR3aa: CALSNGPDTQYF
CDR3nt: TGTGCCCTTTCCAATGGCCCAGATACGCAGTATTTT

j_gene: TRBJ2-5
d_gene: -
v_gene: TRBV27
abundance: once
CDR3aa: CASSPLGYQETQYF
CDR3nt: TGTGCCAGCAGTCCGCTAGGTTACCAAGAGACCCAGTACTTC

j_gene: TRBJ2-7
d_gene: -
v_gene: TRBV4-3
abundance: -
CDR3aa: CASSQEQGQPYEQYF
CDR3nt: TGCGCCAGCAGCCAAGAGCAGGGACAACCTTACGAGCAGTACTTC

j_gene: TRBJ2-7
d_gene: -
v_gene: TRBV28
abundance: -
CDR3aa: CASRYQGRSSYEQYF
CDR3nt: TGTGCCAGCAGATATCAGGGACGGAGCTCCTACGAGCAGTACTTC

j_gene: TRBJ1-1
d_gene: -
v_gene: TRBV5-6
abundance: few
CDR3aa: CASSFPAGGEAFF
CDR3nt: TGTGCCAGCAGCTTCCCCGCCGGGGGTGAAGCTTTCTTT

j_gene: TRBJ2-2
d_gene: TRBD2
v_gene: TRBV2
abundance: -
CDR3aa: CASRGVAGVGGELFF
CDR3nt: TGTGCCAGCCGGGGGGTAGCGGGAGTAGGCGGGGAGCTGTTTTTT

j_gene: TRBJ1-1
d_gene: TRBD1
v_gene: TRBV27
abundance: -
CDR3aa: CASRRTGMGGRLEAFF
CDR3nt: TGTGCCAGCAGGAGGACAGGAATGGGGGGCCGACTCGAAGCTTTCTTT

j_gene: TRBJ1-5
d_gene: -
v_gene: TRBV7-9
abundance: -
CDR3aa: CASASGPGQFNQPQHF
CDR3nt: TGTGCCAGCGCCTCGGGGCCCGGACAGTTCAATCAGCCCCAGCATTTT

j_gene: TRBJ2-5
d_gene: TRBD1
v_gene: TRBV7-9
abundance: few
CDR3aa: CASSLRTGRLETQYF
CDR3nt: TGTGCCAGCAGCTTACGGACAGGGAGGTTGGAGACCCAGTACTTC

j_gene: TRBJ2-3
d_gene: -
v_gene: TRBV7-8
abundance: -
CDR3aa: CASSSTIRDSLFTDTQYF
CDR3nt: TGTGCCAGCAGCAGTACCATCCGGGACTCGCTATTCACAGATACGCAGTATTTT

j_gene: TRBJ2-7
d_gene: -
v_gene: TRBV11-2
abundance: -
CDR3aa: CASSFREGDRAYEQYF
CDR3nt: TGTGCCAGCAGCTTTCGAGAGGGGGACCGCGCCTACGAGCAGTACTTC

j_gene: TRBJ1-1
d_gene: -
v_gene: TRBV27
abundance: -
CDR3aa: CASRGLRNGEAFF
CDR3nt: TGTGCCAGCAGAGGGCTGCGAAATGGAGAAGCTTTCTTT